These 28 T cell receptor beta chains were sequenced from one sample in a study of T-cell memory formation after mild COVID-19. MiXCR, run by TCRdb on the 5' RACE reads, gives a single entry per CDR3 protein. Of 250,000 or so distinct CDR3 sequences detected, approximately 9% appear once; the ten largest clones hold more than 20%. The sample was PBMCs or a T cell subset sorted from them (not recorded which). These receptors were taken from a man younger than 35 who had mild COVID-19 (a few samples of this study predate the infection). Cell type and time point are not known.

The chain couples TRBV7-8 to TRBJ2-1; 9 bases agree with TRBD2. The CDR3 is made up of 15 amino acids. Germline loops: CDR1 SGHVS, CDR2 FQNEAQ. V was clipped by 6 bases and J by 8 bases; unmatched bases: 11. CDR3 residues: CASRYSGGRWYEQFF. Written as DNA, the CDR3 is TGTGCCAGCAGATATAGCGGGGGCAGGTGGTATGAGCAGTTCTTC.

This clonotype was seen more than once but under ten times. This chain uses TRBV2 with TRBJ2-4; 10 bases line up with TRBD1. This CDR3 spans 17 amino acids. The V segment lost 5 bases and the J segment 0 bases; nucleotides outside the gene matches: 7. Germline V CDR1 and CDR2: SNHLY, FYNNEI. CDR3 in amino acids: CASSNPGQGIAKNIQYF. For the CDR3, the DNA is TGTGCCAGCAGTAACCCGGGACAGGGGATAGCCAAAAACATTCAGTACTTC.

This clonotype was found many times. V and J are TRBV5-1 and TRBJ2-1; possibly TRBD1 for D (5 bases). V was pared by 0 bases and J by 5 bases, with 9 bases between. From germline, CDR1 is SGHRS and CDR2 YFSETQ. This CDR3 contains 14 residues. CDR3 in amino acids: CASSLGQTDNEQFF. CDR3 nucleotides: TGCGCCAGCAGCTTGGGACAGACCGACAATGAGCAGTTCTTC.

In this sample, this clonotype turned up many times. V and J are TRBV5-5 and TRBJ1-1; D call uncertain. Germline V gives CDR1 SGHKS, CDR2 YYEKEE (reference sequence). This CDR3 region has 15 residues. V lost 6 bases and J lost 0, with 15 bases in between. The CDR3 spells CASTPTMLMNTEAFF. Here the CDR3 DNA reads TGTGCCAGCACCCCGACGATGCTTATGAACACTGAAGCTTTCTTT.

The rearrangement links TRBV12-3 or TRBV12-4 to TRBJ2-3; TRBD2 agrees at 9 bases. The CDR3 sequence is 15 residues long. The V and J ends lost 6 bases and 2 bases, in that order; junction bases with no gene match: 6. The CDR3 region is CASRELAGDTDTQYF. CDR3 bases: TGTGCCAGCAGGGAACTAGCGGGCGACACAGATACGCAGTATTTT.

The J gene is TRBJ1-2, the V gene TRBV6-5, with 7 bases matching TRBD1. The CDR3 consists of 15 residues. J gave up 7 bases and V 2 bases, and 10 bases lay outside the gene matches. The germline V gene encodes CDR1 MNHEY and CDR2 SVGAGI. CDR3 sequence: CASSYAGTDIRGYTF. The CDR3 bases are TGTGCCAGCAGTTACGCCGGGACAGACATTCGTGGCTACACCTTC.

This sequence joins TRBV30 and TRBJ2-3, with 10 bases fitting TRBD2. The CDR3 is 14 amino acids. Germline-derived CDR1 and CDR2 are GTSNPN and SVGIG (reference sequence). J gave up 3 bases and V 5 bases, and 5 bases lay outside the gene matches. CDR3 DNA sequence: TGTGCCTGGGGGATTAGCGGGGGGACAGATACGCAGTATTTT. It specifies CAWGISGGTDTQYF.

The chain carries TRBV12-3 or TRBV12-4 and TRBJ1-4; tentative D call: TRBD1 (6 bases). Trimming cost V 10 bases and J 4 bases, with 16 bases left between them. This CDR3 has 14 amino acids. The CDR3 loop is CATSNWDINEKLFF. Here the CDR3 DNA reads TGTGCCACCTCTAACTGGGACATTAATGAAAAACTGTTTTTT.

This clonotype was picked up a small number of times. The CDR3 DNA is TGTGCCAGCAGCTTGTGGCAGGCTGGCTACGAGCAGTACGTC. This gives the protein CASSLWQAGYEQYV. J is TRBJ2-7 and V is TRBV5-6; D gene unclear. The CDR3 loop spans 14 amino acids. Germline V CDR1 and CDR2: SGHDT, YYEEEE. The V end lost 1 base, the J end lost 3 bases, and 11 bases lay between the germline ends.

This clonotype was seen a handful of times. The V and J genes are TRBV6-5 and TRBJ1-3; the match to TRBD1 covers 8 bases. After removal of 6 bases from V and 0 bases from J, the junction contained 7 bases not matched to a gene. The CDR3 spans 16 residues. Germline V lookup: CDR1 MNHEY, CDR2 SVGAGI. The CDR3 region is CASSRWTGSSGNTIYF. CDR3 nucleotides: TGTGCCAGCAGCCGCTGGACAGGGAGCTCTGGAAACACCATATATTTT.

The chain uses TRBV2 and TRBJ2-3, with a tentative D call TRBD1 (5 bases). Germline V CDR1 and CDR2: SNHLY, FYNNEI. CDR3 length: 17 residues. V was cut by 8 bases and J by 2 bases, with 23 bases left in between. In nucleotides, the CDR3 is TGTGCCAGCGGCGGCTTTGGGGCGCTAACTACCACAGATACGCAGTATTTT. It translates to CASGGFGALTTTDTQYF. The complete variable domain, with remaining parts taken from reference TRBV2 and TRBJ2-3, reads EPEVTQTPSHQVTQMGQEVILRCVPISNHLYFYWYRQILGQKVEFLVSFYNNEISEKSEIFDDQFSVERPDGSNFTLKIRSTKLEDSAMYFCASGGFGALTTTDTQYFGPGTRLTVL.

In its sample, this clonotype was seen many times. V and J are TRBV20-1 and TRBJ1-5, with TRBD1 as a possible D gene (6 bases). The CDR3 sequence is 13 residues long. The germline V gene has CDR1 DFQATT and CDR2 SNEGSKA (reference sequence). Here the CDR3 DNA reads TGCAGCACGAACGGGGGGCTGGATCAGCCCCAGCATTTT. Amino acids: CSTNGGLDQPQHF.

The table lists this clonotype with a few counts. CDR3 DNA sequence: TGTGCCAGCAGGCTGACAGGGTCAGGATCTGAAGCTTTCTTT. This translates into CASRLTGSGSEAFF. The genes are TRBV25-1 and TRBJ1-1; 7 bases align to TRBD1. V was clipped by 6 bases and J by 6 bases; unmatched bases: 10. CDR1 and CDR2 from the germline V gene are MGHDK and SYGVNS. CDR3 size: 14 residues.

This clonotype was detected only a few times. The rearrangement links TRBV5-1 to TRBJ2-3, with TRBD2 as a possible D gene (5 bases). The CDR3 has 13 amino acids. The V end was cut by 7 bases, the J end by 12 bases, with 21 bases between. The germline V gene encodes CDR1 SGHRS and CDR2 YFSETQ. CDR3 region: CASLGGSSPTQYF. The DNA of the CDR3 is TGCGCCAGCCTCGGAGGTTCCTCCCCGACTCAGTATTTT.

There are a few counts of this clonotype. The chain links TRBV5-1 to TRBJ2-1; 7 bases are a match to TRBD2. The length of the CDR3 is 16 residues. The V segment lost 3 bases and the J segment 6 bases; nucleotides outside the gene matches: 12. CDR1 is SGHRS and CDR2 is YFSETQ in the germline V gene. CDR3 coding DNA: TGCGCCAGCAGCTCGATGGGGTTCCTAGCGGCCAATGAGCAGTTCTTC. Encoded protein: CASSSMGFLAANEQFF.

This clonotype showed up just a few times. DNA for the CDR3: TGCAGTGCTAGAGACCCGATGAACACCGGGGAGCTGTTTTTT. As protein: CSARDPMNTGELFF. The genes are TRBV20-1 and TRBJ2-2; D uncertain. The length of the CDR3 is 14 residues. V gave up 0 bases and J gave up 1 base, with 6 bases separating them. Germline V CDR1 and CDR2: DFQATT, SNEGSKA (reference sequence).

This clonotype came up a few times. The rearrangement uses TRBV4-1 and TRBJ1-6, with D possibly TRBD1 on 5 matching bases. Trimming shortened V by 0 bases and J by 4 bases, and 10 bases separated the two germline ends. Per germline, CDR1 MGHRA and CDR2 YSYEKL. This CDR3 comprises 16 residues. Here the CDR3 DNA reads TGCGCCAGCAGCCAAGATCAGGGAGCGTATAATTCACCCCTCCACTTT. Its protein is CASSQDQGAYNSPLHF.

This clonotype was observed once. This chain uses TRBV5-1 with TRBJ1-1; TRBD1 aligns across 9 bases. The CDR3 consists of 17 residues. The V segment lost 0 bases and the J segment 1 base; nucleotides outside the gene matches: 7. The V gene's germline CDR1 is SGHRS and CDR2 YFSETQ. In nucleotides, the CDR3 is TGCGCCAGCAGCTTGGTCTACAGGGGGCGTGGGAACACTGAAGCTTTCTTT. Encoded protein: CASSLVYRGRGNTEAFF. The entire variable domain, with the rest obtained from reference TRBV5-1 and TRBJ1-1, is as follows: KAGVTQTPRYLIKTRGQQVTLSCSPISGHRSVSWYQQTPGQGLQFLFEYFSETQRNKGNFPGRFSGRQFSNSRSEMNVSTLELGDSALYLCASSLVYRGRGNTEAFFGQGTRLTVV.

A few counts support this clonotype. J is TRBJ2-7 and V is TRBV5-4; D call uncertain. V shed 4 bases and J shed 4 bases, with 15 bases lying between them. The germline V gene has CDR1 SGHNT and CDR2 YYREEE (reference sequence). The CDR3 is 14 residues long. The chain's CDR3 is CASSQPGQNYEQYF. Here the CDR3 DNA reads TGTGCCAGCAGCCAGCCCGGGCAGAATTACGAGCAGTACTTC. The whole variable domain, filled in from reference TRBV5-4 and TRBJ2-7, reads ETGVTQSPTHLIKTRGQQVTLRCSSQSGHNTVSWYQQALGQGPQFIFQYYREEENGRGNFPPRFSGLQFPNYSSELNVNALELDDSALYLCASSQPGQNYEQYFGPGTRLTVT.

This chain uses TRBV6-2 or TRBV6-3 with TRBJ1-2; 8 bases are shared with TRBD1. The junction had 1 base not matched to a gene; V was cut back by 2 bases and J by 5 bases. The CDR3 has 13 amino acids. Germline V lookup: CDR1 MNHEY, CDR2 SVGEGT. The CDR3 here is CASSYRQGYGYTF. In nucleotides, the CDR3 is TGTGCCAGCAGTTACCGACAGGGGTATGGCTACACCTTC.

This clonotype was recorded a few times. CDR3 residues: CASSYSTPRSEQFF. CDR3 coding DNA: TGTGCCAGCAGTTACTCGACCCCTCGCAGTGAGCAGTTCTTC. V is TRBV6-5 and J is TRBJ2-1, with D hard to call. The CDR3 has 14 amino acids. Germline V gives CDR1 MNHEY, CDR2 SVGAGI. The V end was cut by 0 bases, the J end by 9 bases, with 12 bases between.

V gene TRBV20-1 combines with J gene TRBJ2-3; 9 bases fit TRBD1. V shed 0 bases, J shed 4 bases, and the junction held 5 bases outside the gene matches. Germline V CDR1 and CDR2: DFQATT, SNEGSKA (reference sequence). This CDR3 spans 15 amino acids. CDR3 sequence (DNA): TGCAGTGCTAGAGATCTGGACAGGGGAGCAGATACGCAGTATTTT. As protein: CSARDLDRGADTQYF.

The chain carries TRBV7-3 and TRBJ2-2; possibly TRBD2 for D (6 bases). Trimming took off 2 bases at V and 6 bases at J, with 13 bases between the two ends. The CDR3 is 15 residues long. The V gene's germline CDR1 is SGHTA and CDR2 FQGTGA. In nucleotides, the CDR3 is TGTGCCAGCAGCTTACGGCCGAGGGAGGCCGGGGAGCTGTTTTTT. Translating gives CASSLRPREAGELFF.

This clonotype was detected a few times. The CDR3 DNA is TGTGCCAGCAGTTTAGGGTCGGGTGGCAATCAGCCCCAGCATTTT. This encodes CASSLGSGGNQPQHF. This chain uses TRBV12-3 or TRBV12-4 with TRBJ1-5; D uncertain. Trimming shortened V by 1 base and J by 2 bases, and 9 bases separated the two germline ends. The CDR3 extends over 15 amino acids.

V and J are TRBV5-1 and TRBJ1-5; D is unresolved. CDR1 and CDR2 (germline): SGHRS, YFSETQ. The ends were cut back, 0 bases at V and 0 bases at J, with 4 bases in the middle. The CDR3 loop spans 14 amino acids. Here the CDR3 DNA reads TGCGCCAGCAGCTTGGACCCTAGCAATCAGCCCCAGCATTTT. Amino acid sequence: CASSLDPSNQPQHF.

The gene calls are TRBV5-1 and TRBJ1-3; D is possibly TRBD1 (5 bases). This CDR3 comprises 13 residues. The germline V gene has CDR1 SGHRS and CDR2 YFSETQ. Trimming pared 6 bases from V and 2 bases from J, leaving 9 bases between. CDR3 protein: CASTAGPGNTIYF. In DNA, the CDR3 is TGCGCCAGCACCGCGGGGCCTGGAAACACCATATATTTT.

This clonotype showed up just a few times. CDR3 sequence reads: CASSLDRVEQYV. CDR3 nucleotide sequence: TGTGCCAGCTCACTAGACAGGGTCGAGCAGTACGTC. The rearrangement joins TRBV18 to TRBJ2-7; 7 bases line up with TRBD1. Germline V CDR1 and CDR2: KGHSH, LQKENI. V was pared by 4 bases and J by 6 bases, with 3 bases of the junction left unmatched. This CDR3 is built from 12 residues.

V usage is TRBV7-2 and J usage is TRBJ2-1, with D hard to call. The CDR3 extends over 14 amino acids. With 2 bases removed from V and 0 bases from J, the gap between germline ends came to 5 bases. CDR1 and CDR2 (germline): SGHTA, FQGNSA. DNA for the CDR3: TGTGCCAGCAGCTTACCGAGCTCCTACAATGAGCAGTTCTTC. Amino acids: CASSLPSSYNEQFF.